This TCR beta chain is from a study of shared clonotypes between healthy human individuals. Generated by immunoSEQ multiplex PCR, the TCRdb table keeps only in-frame clones and is missing some. The data hold approximately 2,000,000 clones, with 80% to 95% observed a single time. This clone appeared a few times. Germline-derived CDR1 and CDR2 are SGHDN and FVKESK. The CDR3 loop spans 14 amino acids. Between the trimmed V and J ends, which lost 0 bases and 3 bases, there was a span of 8 bases. The receptor was derived from a man between 18 and 35 years old in good health. Some clones in this sample may be carry-over from other donors' samples. What was sequenced was naive CD4+ T cells from PBMCs. Subset specified: CD45RA+ positively selected. The V call is TRBV14, the J call TRBJ1-1; D gene unclear. CDR3 coding DNA: TGTGCCAGCAGCCAAGATTCGAGTTACACTGAAGCTTTCTTT. Its protein product is CASSQDSSYTEAFF.